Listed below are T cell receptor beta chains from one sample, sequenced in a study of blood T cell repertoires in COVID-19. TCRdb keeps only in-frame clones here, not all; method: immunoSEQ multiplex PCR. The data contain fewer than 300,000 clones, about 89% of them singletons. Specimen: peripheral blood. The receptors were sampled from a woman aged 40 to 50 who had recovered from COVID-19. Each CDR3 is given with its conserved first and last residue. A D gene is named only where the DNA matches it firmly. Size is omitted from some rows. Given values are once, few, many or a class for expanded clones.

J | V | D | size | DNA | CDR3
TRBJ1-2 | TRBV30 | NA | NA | TGTGCCTGGGGGACATATGGCTACACCTTC | CAWGTYGYTF
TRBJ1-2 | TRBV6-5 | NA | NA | TGTGCCAGCAGTTACTACACAGGTTATGGCTACACCTTC | CASSYYTGYGYTF
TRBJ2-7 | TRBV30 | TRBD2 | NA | TGTGCCTCGACTAGCGGGGGCCGCCGCGACGAGCAGTACTTC | CASTSGGRRDEQYF
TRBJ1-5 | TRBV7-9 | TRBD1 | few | TGTGCCAGCAGCGTCGGGACAGGGGCCCAGCATTTT | CASSVGTGAQHF
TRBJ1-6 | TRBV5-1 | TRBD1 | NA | TGCGCCAGCGGACTTCCGGGACAGGGTTCACCCCTCCACTTT | CASGLPGQGSPLHF
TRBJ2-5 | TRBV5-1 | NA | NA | TGCGCCAGCAGCTTTTTTTCTAGCAAGGGCCAAGAGACCCAGTACTTC | CASSFFSSKGQETQYF
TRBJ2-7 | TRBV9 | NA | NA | TGTGCCAGCAGCGTAGGCAACCGGGAACTCGACGAGCAGTACTTC | CASSVGNRELDEQYF
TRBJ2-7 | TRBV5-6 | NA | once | TGTGCCAGCAGCTTACCGGGAGCGGCCTACGAGCAGTACTTC | CASSLPGAAYEQYF
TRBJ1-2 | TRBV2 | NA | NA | TGTGCCAGCAGTCTCGGGACTGACTATGGCTACACCTTC | CASSLGTDYGYTF
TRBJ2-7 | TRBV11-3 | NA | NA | TGTGCCAGCAGCCGCGGGTCGGGGGACTCCTACGAGCAGTACTTC | CASSRGSGDSYEQYF
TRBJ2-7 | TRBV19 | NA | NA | TGTGCCAGTAGTACCGCAGCTAGTGGCGCCTACGAGCAGTACTTC | CASSTAASGAYEQYF
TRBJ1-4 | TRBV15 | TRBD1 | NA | TGTGCCACCAGCAGAGATAGGGGGACAGTAGCCCAACTGTTTTTT | CATSRDRGTVAQLFF
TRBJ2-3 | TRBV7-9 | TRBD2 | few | TGTGCCAGCAGCTTACCTGGCGGGGGGGTTGGTACGCAGTATTTT | CASSLPGGGVGTQYF
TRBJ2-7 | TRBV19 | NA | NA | TGTGCCAGTAGTCGGGGGTCAGGGTATGGCTACGAGCAGTACTTC | CASSRGSGYGYEQYF
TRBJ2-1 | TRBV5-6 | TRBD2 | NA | TGTGCCAGCAGCCAGCGGGGGGGCTCCTACAATGAGCAGTTCTTC | CASSQRGGSYNEQFF
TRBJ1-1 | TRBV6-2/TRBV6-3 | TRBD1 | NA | TGTGCCAGCAGTTACTATCTACAGGGGGCCGTGGACACTGAAGCTTTCTTT | CASSYYLQGAVDTEAFF
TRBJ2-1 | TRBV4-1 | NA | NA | TGCGCCAGCAGCCACCCAAATGGGCCAGGGGCGTACAATGAGCAGTTCTTC | CASSHPNGPGAYNEQFF
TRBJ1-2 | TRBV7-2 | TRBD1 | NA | TGTGCCAGCAGCCATAGCACCGGGACAGGGGGCGCCGGGGGCTACACCTTC | CASSHSTGTGGAGGYTF
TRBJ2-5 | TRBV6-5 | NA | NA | TGTGCCAGCAGTTCCAAAAGACAGGTTTACCAAGAGACCCAGTACTTC | CASSSKRQVYQETQYF
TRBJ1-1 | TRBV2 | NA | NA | TGTGCCAGCAGTGAACTGCACAGAGACACTGAAGCTTTCTTT | CASSELHRDTEAFF
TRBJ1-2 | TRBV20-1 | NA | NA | TGCAGGGGGGGGAGTGGCGATGGCTACACCTTC | CRGGSGDGYTF
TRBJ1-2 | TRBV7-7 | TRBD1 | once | TGTGCCAGCAGCTTATTGACGGCAGGGGGCGGGGAAGGCTACACCTTC | CASSLLTAGGGEGYTF
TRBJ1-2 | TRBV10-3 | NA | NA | TGTGCCATCAGTGCCTCCACCCAGGCCCCAGGTGACTATGGCTACACCTTC | CAISASTQAPGDYGYTF
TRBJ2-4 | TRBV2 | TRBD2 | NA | TGTGCCAGCAGAGGTACCGCGGGGGGCCTCAACATTCAGTACTTC | CASRGTAGGLNIQYF
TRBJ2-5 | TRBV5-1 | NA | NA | TGCGCCAGCAGCTTGGGTCAGCCGGGTGGAGAGACCCAGTACTTC | CASSLGQPGGETQYF
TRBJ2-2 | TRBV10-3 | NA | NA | TGTGCCATAGGGGATTCCGCGAACACCGGGGAGCTGTTTTTT | CAIGDSANTGELFF
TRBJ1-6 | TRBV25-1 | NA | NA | TGTGCCAGCAGTGAATCAGGTTATAATTCACCCCTCCACTTT | CASSESGYNSPLHF
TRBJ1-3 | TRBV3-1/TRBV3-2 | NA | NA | TGTGCCAGCAGCCTCACCTCAGGTTTTGGAAACACCATATATTTT | CASSLTSGFGNTIYF
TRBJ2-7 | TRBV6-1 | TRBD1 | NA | TGTGCCAGCAGTGAGACCCCGGGACAGGGCTACGAGCAGTACTTC | CASSETPGQGYEQYF
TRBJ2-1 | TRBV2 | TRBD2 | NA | TGTGCCAGCACACCCTTAGCGGGGAGCTCCTACAATGAGCAGTTCTTC | CASTPLAGSSYNEQFF
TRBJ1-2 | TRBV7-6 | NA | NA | TGTGCCAGCAGCTTCTTACCGGGACAACTCTATGGCTACACCTTC | CASSFLPGQLYGYTF
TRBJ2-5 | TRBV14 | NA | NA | TGTGCCAGCAGCCTCATTACTAGGAAGGGAGAGACCCAGTACTTC | CASSLITRKGETQYF
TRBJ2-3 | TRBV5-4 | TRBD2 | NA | TGTGCCAGCAGTCCGTCGCGGGGGGGGCCCACAGATACGCAGTATTTT | CASSPSRGGPTDTQYF
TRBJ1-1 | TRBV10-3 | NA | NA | TGTGCCATCAGTCAGTCTCGGAACACTGAAGCTTTCTTT | CAISQSRNTEAFF
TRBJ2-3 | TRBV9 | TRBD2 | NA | TGTGCCAGCAGCGTAGCTACCGGTGGCGGGGGGGCCACAGATACGCAGTATTTT | CASSVATGGGGATDTQYF